The 26 T cell receptor beta chains below all came from one sample that was sequenced in a study of beta chain features in type 1 diabetes. Antigens for these TCRs are unknown. Study-level findings and limits: Within each of all four CD4+ subsets, Type 1 diabetes patients had TCRB CDR3s that were moderately but significantly shorter.

The investigators reverse transcribed all of the isolated RNA, so they sequenced expressed TCRB transcripts. TCRdb keeps only in-frame clones here, not all; method: immunoSEQ multiplex PCR. The sample lists 600,000 to 700,000 clones, roughly an eighth occurring once. The sequenced sample was naive CD4+ T cells from blood. All receptors derive from a man in his thirties or forties with type 1 diabetes.

The V gene is TRBV7-3, the J gene TRBJ1-2, with no clear D. Germline V gene lookup returns CDR1 SGHTA and CDR2 FQGTGA. This CDR3 comprises 16 residues. The ends were cut back, 5 bases at V and 3 bases at J, with 19 bases in the middle. CDR3 sequence reads: CASSPGSRLTHYGYTF. Here the CDR3 DNA reads TGTGCCAGCAGCCCGGGGAGCAGGTTGACTCACTATGGCTACACCTTC. The complete variable domain, with remaining parts taken from reference TRBV7-3 and TRBJ1-2, reads GAGVSQTPSNKVTEKGKYVELRCDPISGHTALYWYRQSLGQGPEFLIYFQGTGAADDSGLPNDRFFAVRPEGSVSTLKIQRTERGDSAVYLCASSPGSRLTHYGYTFGSGTRLTVV.

There are a few counts of this clone. This CDR3 is also generated by other DNA sequences in the sample. The chain joins TRBV7-2 to TRBJ2-3; D not certain. V was shortened by 2 bases and J by 1 base, with 4 bases between the two germline ends. In germline, CDR1 is SGHTA, CDR2 FQGNSA. This CDR3 is 13 amino acids long. CDR3 residues: CASSLTGTDTQYF. As DNA, the CDR3 is TGTGCCAGCAGCTTAACGGGCACAGATACGCAGTATTTT.

This clone was counted a few times. The rearrangement joins TRBV20-1 to TRBJ2-3; D is undetermined. CDR3 length: 11 amino acids. V lost 2 bases and J lost 11, with 11 bases in between. Looked up from germline, CDR1 is DFQATT and CDR2 is SNEGSKA (reference sequence). In nucleotides, the CDR3 is TGCAGTGCTAGAAGTATCATCCAGCAGTATTTT. Protein product: CSARSIIQQYF.

The gene calls are TRBV19 and TRBJ1-1, with 8 bases that match TRBD1. V lost 4 bases and J lost 4; bases outside the gene matches: 5. The germline gives CDR1 LNHDA, CDR2 SQIVND (reference sequence). CDR3 size: 14 residues. In DNA form, the CDR3 reads TGTGCCAGTAGTAAGGACAGGGTAGTCACTGAAGCTTTCTTT. It encodes CASSKDRVVTEAFF.

The chain combines TRBV29-1 with TRBJ2-1; a weak D match, TRBD2 (7 bases). The germline V gene encodes CDR1 SQVTM and CDR2 ANQGSEA. Trimming removed 7 bases from V and 0 bases from J, with 19 bases in between. This CDR3 is 16 amino acids long. The CDR3 DNA sequence: TGCAGCGGAGGGGGAGGGGAGAGGGGCTCCTACAATGAGCAGTTCTTC. This codes for CSGGGGERGSYNEQFF.

The chain recombines TRBV6-5 with TRBJ1-1; D is ambiguous. The length of the CDR3 is 14 residues. In germline, CDR1 is MNHEY, CDR2 SVGAGI. The V end lost 7 bases, the J end lost 1 base, and 13 bases lay between the germline ends. CDR3 amino acids: CASTKPAGNTEAFF. The CDR3 DNA sequence: TGTGCCAGCACGAAGCCGGCAGGGAACACTGAAGCTTTCTTT.

The CDR3 region is CASSQEDSVGELFF. The DNA of the CDR3 is TGCGCCAGCAGCCAAGAAGATTCTGTCGGGGAGCTGTTTTTT. V and J are TRBV4-3 and TRBJ2-2; D is ambiguous. Trimming took 0 bases from V and 7 from J, leaving 9 bases between them. CDR1 and CDR2 (germline): LGHNA, YSLEER. CDR3 length: 14 amino acids.

The sample holds a few counts of this clone. This rearrangement joins TRBV4-3 to TRBJ2-1, with D possibly TRBD1 on 7 matching bases. Trimming shortened V by 6 bases and J by 1 base, and 13 bases separated the two germline ends. Germline CDR1 and CDR2: LGHNA and YSLEER. CDR3 length: 15 amino acids. The CDR3 loop reads CASRRDSSSYNEQFF. CDR3 bases: TGCGCCAGCAGGCGGGACAGCAGTTCCTACAATGAGCAGTTCTTC.

This clone appeared a few times. This chain links TRBV6-1 with TRBJ1-3, with D possibly matching TRBD1 (5 bases). V lost 3 bases and J lost 0, with 21 bases in between. The CDR3 covers 19 residues. Germline V gene data show CDR1 as MNHNS and CDR2 as SASEGT. The DNA for the CDR3 is TGTGCCAGCAGTGACCCTGAGGGAGACAGACCATACTCTGGAAACACCATATATTTT. Translating it yields CASSDPEGDRPYSGNTIYF.

On this clone itself: At the DNA level, this CDR3 is encoded by other sequences in the same sample as well. This chain links TRBV29-1 with TRBJ1-3; TRBD1 agrees at 7 bases. The V and J ends lost 6 bases and 4 bases, in that order; junction bases with no gene match: 3. Looked up from germline, CDR1 is SQVTM and CDR2 is ANQGSEA. The CDR3 runs 12 residues. CDR3 coding DNA: TGCAGCGTCGGGACAGACGGAAACACCATATATTTT. It translates to CSVGTDGNTIYF.

This clone was seen only a few times. This chain links TRBV6-4 with TRBJ2-3; possibly TRBD1 for D (6 bases). This CDR3 has 14 residues. Germline V gives CDR1 MRHNA, CDR2 SNTAGT. V was pared by 2 bases and J by 4 bases, with 10 bases between. The CDR3 nucleotides are TGTGCCAGCAGTGACAGGGGGAATGCAGATACGCAGTATTTT. Protein: CASSDRGNADTQYF.

This clone was detected a few times. The V and J genes are TRBV9 and TRBJ1-3, with TRBD1 matching over 10 bases. The CDR3 has 14 amino acids. CDR1 is SGDLS, CDR2 YYNGEE, per germline. The junction had 3 bases not matched to a gene; V was cut back by 5 bases and J by 4 bases. The CDR3 nucleotides read TGTGCCAGCAGGAAGGGACAGGGGGGAAACACCATATATTTT. Its translation: CASRKGQGGNTIYF.

This chain's CDR3 is CASSKGSRPPATNEKLFF. DNA for the CDR3: TGTGCCAGCAGTAAAGGATCTCGCCCCCCTGCAACTAATGAAAAACTGTTTTTT. The chain uses TRBV6-1 and TRBJ1-4; D is undetermined. Germline lookup yields CDR1 MNHNS and CDR2 SASEGT. Trimming shortened V by 5 bases and J by 0 bases, and 19 bases separated the two germline ends. The CDR3 is 18 amino acids.

The V gene is TRBV19, the J gene TRBJ1-5; D may be TRBD1 (6 bases). The CDR3 has 15 residues. CDR1 LNHDA and CDR2 SQIVND come from the germline V gene (reference sequence). V lost 7 bases and J lost 2, with 15 bases in between. The CDR3 protein is CASTGGGYGNQPQHF. Here the CDR3 DNA reads TGTGCCAGTACAGGAGGGGGATATGGCAATCAGCCCCAGCATTTT.

Worth noting for this clone: Other DNA sequences in this sample translate to the same CDR3. The CDR3 nucleotides are TGTGCCAGCAGCTTAGGCCGGGGTGATGCCAAAAACATTCAGTACTTC. Its translation is CASSLGRGDAKNIQYF. The gene calls are TRBV7-9 and TRBJ2-4; possibly TRBD2 for D (5 bases). Trimming shortened V by 1 base and J by 1 base, and 11 bases separated the two germline ends. CDR3 length: 16 amino acids. Germline CDR1 is SEHNR and CDR2 is FQNEAQ (reference sequence).

The table lists this clone with a few counts. The rearrangement joins TRBV7-2 to TRBJ2-7; 12 positions match TRBD1. Germline V gene sequence: CDR1 SGHTA, CDR2 FQGNSA. The CDR3 is 16 amino acids. With V trimmed by 3 bases and J by 7 bases, 10 bases remained unmatched. The CDR3 reads CASSLGPGQGAEEQYF. The CDR3 DNA reads TGTGCCAGCAGCTTGGGACCGGGACAGGGGGCGGAAGAGCAGTACTTC.

This chain connects TRBV14 to TRBJ2-5; no definite D call. Germline CDR1 reads SGHDN; CDR2 reads FVKESK. With 5 bases removed from V and 5 bases from J, the gap between germline ends came to 9 bases. There are 12 residues in the CDR3. Here the CDR3 DNA reads TGTGCCAGCAGCAGGCAGCGCGAGACCCAGTACTTC. It codes for CASSRQRETQYF.

The rearrangement links TRBV29-1 to TRBJ1-2; 8 positions match TRBD1. The CDR3 runs 12 residues. CDR1 and CDR2 (germline): SQVTM, ANQGSEA. After removal of 8 bases from V and 8 bases from J, the junction contained 10 bases not matched to a gene. DNA of the CDR3: TGCAGCACCCTTGGGGCAGGGGGCGGCTACACCTTC. It yields the protein CSTLGAGGGYTF.

The J gene is TRBJ1-3, the V gene TRBV28; possibly TRBD1 for D (5 bases). Germline assignment: CDR1 MDHEN and CDR2 SYDVKM. This CDR3 comprises 14 residues. Deletions cut 3 bases from V and 4 bases from J, with 10 bases between. The CDR3 DNA follows: TGTGCCAGCAGTTTGGTCAGGGTAGGAAACACCATATATTTT. It encodes CASSLVRVGNTIYF.

The gene calls are TRBV9 and TRBJ2-1; D is undetermined. V was cut by 4 bases and J by 0 bases, with 14 bases left in between. The CDR3 totals 16 residues. Per the germline V gene, CDR1 is SGDLS and CDR2 is YYNGEE. CDR3 region: CASSFEAQSSYNEQFF. The CDR3 nucleotides read TGTGCCAGCAGCTTTGAGGCGCAGAGCTCCTACAATGAGCAGTTCTTC.

This clone was seen more than once but under ten times. The chain employs TRBV7-2 and TRBJ2-3; 9 bases agree with TRBD2. The germline V gene has CDR1 SGHTA and CDR2 FQGNSA. The CDR3 contains 14 residues. V shed 6 bases, J shed 7 bases, and the junction held 8 bases outside the gene matches. The CDR3 loop is CASSPGLAPNTQYF. CDR3 sequence (DNA): TGTGCCAGCAGTCCCGGACTAGCGCCTAATACGCAGTATTTT.

In its sample, this clone was seen a few times. J is TRBJ2-7 and V is TRBV28, with 7 positions matching TRBD1. V lost 6 bases to trimming and J lost 3 bases; unmatched junction nucleotides: 8. Germline loops: CDR1 MDHEN, CDR2 SYDVKM. This CDR3 is built from 14 residues. Here the CDR3 reads CASRRGQAGYEQYF. The CDR3 DNA reads as TGTGCCAGCAGACGCGGACAGGCGGGCTACGAGCAGTACTTC. Combining the CDR3 with reference TRBV28 and TRBJ2-7 gives the whole variable domain DVKVTQSSRYLVKRTGEKVFLECVQDMDHENMFWYRQDPGLGLRLIYFSYDVKMKEKGDIPEGYSVSREKKERFSLILESASTNQTSMYLCASRRGQAGYEQYFGPGTRLTVT.

The V and J genes are TRBV7-2 and TRBJ2-1; D assignment may be TRBD1 or TRBD2 (6 bases each). CDR3 length: 17 amino acids. Germline V CDR1 and CDR2: SGHTA, FQGNSA. V was cut by 5 bases and J by 5 bases, with 22 bases left in between. The CDR3 region has the DNA TGTGCCAGCAGCAAGACAGGACAGTCCGGGGGCCACAATGAGCAGTTCTTC. It translates to CASSKTGQSGGHNEQFF.

This clone was counted between two and nine times. CDR3: CASSGGQGSYEQYF. CDR3 in DNA: TGCGCCAGCAGCGGGGGACAGGGATCCTACGAGCAGTACTTC. The chain is built from TRBV5-1 and TRBJ2-7; 9 positions agree with TRBD1. The CDR3 is 14 amino acids. V lost 4 bases to trimming and J lost 1 base; unmatched junction nucleotides: 3. The V gene's germline CDR1 is SGHRS and CDR2 YFSETQ. The full variable domain, rest sourced from reference TRBV5-1 and TRBJ2-7, is KAGVTQTPRYLIKTRGQQVTLSCSPISGHRSVSWYQQTPGQGLQFLFEYFSETQRNKGNFPGRFSGRQFSNSRSEMNVSTLELGDSALYLCASSGGQGSYEQYFGPGTRLTVT.

V gene TRBV18 combines with J gene TRBJ2-1; TRBD1 matches at 9 bases. This CDR3 has 14 amino acids. Germline values: CDR1 KGHSH, CDR2 LQKENI. Trimming at V came to 3 bases and at J to 7 bases, leaving 4 bases not matched to a gene. CDR3 protein: CASSPRTGANEQFF. The DNA of the CDR3 is TGTGCCAGCTCACCTCGGACAGGGGCGAATGAGCAGTTCTTC.

This chain uses TRBV19 with TRBJ2-5, with D perhaps TRBD2 (5 bases). This CDR3 spans 15 amino acids. Trimming stripped 1 base from V and 5 bases from J, with 14 bases between. From germline, CDR1 is LNHDA and CDR2 SQIVND (reference sequence). This chain's CDR3 is CASSIVATREETQYF. CDR3 nucleotides: TGTGCCAGTAGTATAGTGGCTACTAGGGAGGAGACCCAGTACTTC. Complete variable domain (other parts from reference TRBV19 and TRBJ2-5): DGGITQSPKYLFRKEGQNVTLSCEQNLNHDAMYWYRQDPGQGLRLIYYSQIVNDFQKGDIAEGYSVSREKKESFPLTVTSAQKNPTAFYLCASSIVATREETQYFGPGTRLLVL.